Each of the 32 T cell receptor beta chains below was sequenced from the same sample in a study of blood T cells in healthy people across ages. Alongside a J-beta primer mix, a sample-barcoded 5' primer served in a second PCR lasting about 7 to 12 cycles. TCRdb re-called the 5' RACE reads with MiXCR, one entry per CDR3 protein. The sample carries about 1,500,000 distinct CDR3 sequences, roughly 28% recorded once. Source material: blood. The receptors originated from a woman in her twenties or thirties in good health.

This clonotype has just a few counts. The V gene is TRBV5-1, the J gene TRBJ2-5; TRBD1 matches 9 bases. This CDR3 is 14 amino acids long. Germline V gene lookup returns CDR1 SGHRS and CDR2 YFSETQ. With 4 bases clipped from V and 6 bases from J, the junction kept 7 bases outside the gene matches. The CDR3 nucleotides are TGCGCCAGCAGCGCGGGGACAGGGCTACAGACCCAGTACTTC. Its protein is CASSAGTGLQTQYF.

This clonotype turned up a few times. Just one base apart from a much larger clone, this may be a read error. The chain links TRBV12-5 to TRBJ2-5; 10 positions agree with TRBD1. In germline, CDR1 is LGHNT, CDR2 FRNRAP. Trimming removed 5 bases from V and 4 bases from J; junction bases left unmatched: 7. This CDR3 region has 15 residues. The CDR3 nucleotides are TGTGCTAGTGGTCTACTCCGGGACAGGGGAGAGACCCAGTACTTC. It encodes CASGLLRDRGETQYF.

This clonotype showed up just a few times. A much larger clone differs from this one at a single base, so this may be a read error. The chain uses TRBV20-1 and TRBJ2-7, with 8 bases aligning to TRBD1. The CDR3 has 11 residues. Germline-derived CDR1 and CDR2 are DFQATT and SNEGSKA (reference sequence). The CDR3 here is CSGQGRDEQYF. The CDR3 nucleotides read TGCAGCGGACAGGGTCGGGACGAGCAGTACTTC.

The chain joins TRBV6-5 to TRBJ2-7; TRBD1 matches at 9 bases. The CDR3 totals 16 residues. The trim removed 2 bases at V and 2 bases at J, leaving 7 bases unmatched. Germline values: CDR1 MNHEY, CDR2 SVGAGI. CDR3 protein: CASSYGGDRVPYEQYF. The CDR3, as DNA: TGTGCCAGCAGTTACGGGGGGGACAGGGTACCCTACGAGCAGTACTTC.

This clonotype was seen more than once but under ten times. V gene TRBV5-1 combines with J gene TRBJ1-1; D uncertain. With 3 bases removed from V and 11 bases from J, the gap between germline ends came to 23 bases. Germline CDR1 SGHRS, CDR2 YFSETQ. The CDR3 consists of 15 residues. CDR3 nucleotide sequence: TGCGCCAGCAGCTACTCAAACCGGGCCATCGAAGAGGCTTTCTTT. This translates into CASSYSNRAIEEAFF. The whole variable domain, filled in from reference TRBV5-1 and TRBJ1-1, reads KAGVTQTPRYLIKTRGQQVTLSCSPISGHRSVSWYQQTPGQGLQFLFEYFSETQRNKGNFPGRFSGRQFSNSRSEMNVSTLELGDSALYLCASSYSNRAIEEAFFGQGTRLTVV.

In its sample, this clonotype was seen many times. V is TRBV6-5 and J is TRBJ1-2; unclear D gene. This CDR3 is 13 amino acids long. Trimming took 5 bases from V and 5 from J, leaving 12 bases between them. Germline assignment: CDR1 MNHEY and CDR2 SVGAGI. The CDR3 here is CASSRTDGYGYTF. The CDR3, as DNA: TGTGCCAGCAGTCGGACGGATGGGTATGGCTACACCTTC.

The sample holds a few counts of this clonotype. CDR3 residues: CASSPDREGRSNQPQHF. The CDR3, as DNA: TGTGCCAGCAGCCCCGACAGGGAAGGGAGGAGCAATCAGCCCCAGCATTTT. The chain employs TRBV28 and TRBJ1-5; 7 nucleotides agree with TRBD1. The CDR3 has 17 amino acids. Germline V gives CDR1 MDHEN, CDR2 SYDVKM. V was pared by 6 bases and J by 1 base, with 12 bases of the junction left unmatched.

This clonotype was observed a handful of times. The genes are TRBV28 and TRBJ2-4; TRBD1 agrees at 7 bases. The V gene's germline CDR1 is MDHEN and CDR2 SYDVKM. Unmatched junction bases numbered 31, after V lost 4 bases and J lost 13 bases. The CDR3 runs to 20 residues. In nucleotides, the CDR3 is TGTGCCAGCAGTTCCGCTATGAACACGGGACAGTTAGCTTCGGGGTGGGAGCAGTACTTC. This codes for CASSSAMNTGQLASGWEQYF.

J is TRBJ1-1 and V is TRBV7-2, with TRBD1 matching over 7 bases. Trimming took 3 bases from V and 5 from J; bases not matched to a gene: 0. The CDR3 consists of 12 residues. Germline V CDR1 and CDR2: SGHTA, FQGNSA. The chain's CDR3 is CTSSLDRTEAFF. Written as DNA, the CDR3 is TGTACCAGCAGCTTGGACAGGACTGAAGCTTTCTTT.

This clonotype was recorded at least ten times. The CDR3 sequence: CSVVFVGSAEQFF. The CDR3 region has the DNA TGCAGCGTTGTTTTTGTGGGTTCTGCTGAGCAGTTCTTC. V and J are TRBV29-1 and TRBJ2-1; D gene ambiguous. V was pared by 4 bases and J by 9 bases, with 16 bases between. The CDR3 is 13 residues long. CDR1 SQVTM and CDR2 ANQGSEA come from the germline V gene.

This clonotype was seen only once. The chain recombines TRBV18 with TRBJ1-1, with TRBD1 as a possible D gene (5 bases). Trimming took off 2 bases at V and 4 bases at J, with 14 bases between the two ends. Germline-derived CDR1 and CDR2 are KGHSH and LQKENI. The CDR3 consists of 15 residues. The CDR3 region has the DNA TGTGCCAGCTCACCAAATAGGGGCACAGGCACTGAAGCTTTCTTT. This encodes CASSPNRGTGTEAFF.

The rearrangement uses TRBV7-2 and TRBJ2-1; the match to TRBD2 covers 10 bases. Germline CDR1 and CDR2: SGHTA and FQGNSA. V dropped 5 bases and J dropped 10; count of bases not matched to a gene: 14. The CDR3 runs 16 residues. The CDR3 protein is CASSTPTSGFSYEQFF. The CDR3 coding sequence is TGTGCCAGCAGCACGCCGACTAGCGGGTTCTCCTACGAGCAGTTCTTC.

The rearrangement joins TRBV12-3 or TRBV12-4 to TRBJ2-7; a weak D match, TRBD1 (5 bases). The J call may be incorrect, as the DNA end agrees better with TRBJ2-4. The CDR3 extends over 14 amino acids. Here the CDR3 DNA reads TGTGCCAGCAGTTTAGTTGACAGAGCAAACATTCAGTACTTC. It specifies CASSLVDRANIQYF.

The chain joins TRBV5-1 to TRBJ1-1; 7 nucleotides agree with TRBD1. CDR3 size: 14 residues. The trim removed 4 bases at V and 1 base at J, leaving 4 bases unmatched. Per the germline V gene, CDR1 is SGHRS and CDR2 is YFSETQ. The CDR3 DNA reads TGCGCCAGCAGCGTAGACAGGGCGAACACTGAAGCTTTCTTT. Translation gives CASSVDRANTEAFF.

This clonotype was recorded many times. This chain connects TRBV11-2 to TRBJ2-1; 8 bases line up with TRBD1. The CDR3 is 12 residues long. V lost 11 bases, J lost 6 bases, and 6 bases stayed unmatched. Germline-derived CDR1 and CDR2 are SGHAT and FQNNGV. CDR3 nucleotides: TGTGCCGAGGACAGGGTGGCCAATGAGCAGTTCTTC. Amino acid sequence: CAEDRVANEQFF.

This clonotype was found a few times. The chain carries TRBV5-1 and TRBJ2-4; TRBD2 matches 8 bases. The germline V gene encodes CDR1 SGHRS and CDR2 YFSETQ. J was trimmed by 3 bases and V by 3 bases; bases with no gene match: 11. The CDR3 spans 17 residues. The CDR3 DNA follows: TGCGCCAGCAGCTCCCGGGGGGGGGTTGAAGGCAAAAACATTCAGTACTTC. Translated, it gives CASSSRGGVEGKNIQYF.

The rearrangement uses TRBV28 and TRBJ1-2, with 12 bases identical to TRBD1. The CDR3 has 15 residues. CDR1 is MDHEN and CDR2 is SYDVKM in the germline V gene. Trimming cost V 6 bases and J 7 bases; bases outside gene matches: 9. The CDR3 DNA follows: TGTGCCAGCAGACTCCCGGGACAGGGGGCCGGTGGCTACACCTTC. Its translation is CASRLPGQGAGGYTF.

This chain uses TRBV20-1 with TRBJ2-1; 8 bases line up with TRBD1. This CDR3 contains 13 residues. Germline V gene data show CDR1 as DFQATT and CDR2 as SNEGSKA (reference sequence). V lost 3 bases to trimming and J lost 9 bases; unmatched junction nucleotides: 7. The CDR3 loop reads CSASGRGLSEQFF. The CDR3 bases are TGCAGTGCTAGCGGCAGGGGGCTGAGTGAGCAGTTCTTC.

This rearrangement joins TRBV14 to TRBJ1-2; D is unresolved. Trimming removed 3 bases from V and 3 bases from J, with 8 bases in between. Germline V gives CDR1 SGHDN, CDR2 FVKESK. This CDR3 is 13 amino acids long. This CDR3 is CASSQIPYYGYTF. In nucleotides, the CDR3 is TGTGCCAGCAGCCAGATCCCTTACTATGGCTACACCTTC.

V and J are TRBV10-2 and TRBJ1-5; 8 nucleotides match TRBD1. Germline CDR1 reads WSHSY; CDR2 reads SAAADI. Trimming took 4 bases from V and 0 from J; bases not matched to a gene: 5. This CDR3 spans 16 amino acids. The CDR3 reads CASSGTGRVSNQPQHF. The CDR3 DNA follows: TGCGCCAGCAGTGGGACAGGGAGGGTTAGCAATCAGCCCCAGCATTTT.

A note on this clonotype: A much larger clone lies a single base off, so this may be a read error. This chain joins TRBV28 and TRBJ2-3; D remains ambiguous. The CDR3 consists of 12 residues. Looked up from germline, CDR1 is MDHEN and CDR2 is SYDVKM. CDR3 in DNA: TGTACCAGCAGAGCCCCAGGAATCCCTCGGTATTTT. Protein product: CTSRAPGIPRYF. Drawing the rest from reference TRBV28 and TRBJ2-3, the complete variable domain is DVKVTQSSRYLVKRTGEKVFLECVQDMDHENMFWYRQDPGLGLRLIYFSYDVKMKEKGDIPEGYSVSREKKERFSLILESASTNQTSMYLCTSRAPGIPRYFGPGTRLTVL.

This clonotype has a count of ten or more. The chain carries TRBV9 and TRBJ2-5; unclear D gene. CDR1 and CDR2 (germline): SGDLS, YYNGEE. The CDR3 extends over 15 amino acids. Trimming shortened V by 0 bases and J by 2 bases, and 11 bases separated the two germline ends. The CDR3 loop reads CASSVDGNPQETQYF. CDR3 in DNA: TGTGCCAGCAGCGTAGACGGCAACCCACAAGAGACCCAGTACTTC.

In its sample, this clonotype was seen many times. CDR3 protein: CASRPPGLAGGRETQYF. As DNA, the CDR3 is TGTGCCAGCAGACCCCCGGGACTAGCGGGGGGGAGGGAGACCCAGTACTTC. The gene calls are TRBV28 and TRBJ2-5, with 16 bases matching TRBD2. The germline V gene encodes CDR1 MDHEN and CDR2 SYDVKM. CDR3 length: 17 amino acids. V lost 6 bases and J lost 5; bases outside the gene matches: 9.

The chain is built from TRBV20-1 and TRBJ1-1, with D hard to call. This CDR3 spans 13 amino acids. The germline CDR1 and CDR2 sequences are DFQATT and SNEGSKA (reference sequence). With 2 bases removed from V and 2 bases from J, the gap between germline ends came to 9 bases. This chain's CDR3 is CSARMGSNTEAFF. DNA of the CDR3: TGCAGTGCTAGAATGGGCAGTAACACTGAAGCTTTCTTT.

CDR3 nucleotide sequence: TGCAGTGCTCGTGCGGGACTAGCGGGGGGGCATGAGCAGTTCTTC. Translating it yields CSARAGLAGGHEQFF. The chain combines TRBV20-1 with TRBJ2-1; 16 bases align to TRBD2. Germline V gives CDR1 DFQATT, CDR2 SNEGSKA (reference sequence). V lost 5 bases and J lost 8; bases outside the gene matches: 6. The length of the CDR3 is 15 residues.

The chain uses TRBV29-1 and TRBJ2-3; tentative D call: TRBD1 (5 bases). The CDR3 spans 15 residues. With 8 bases removed from V and 0 bases from J, the gap between germline ends came to 18 bases. In germline, CDR1 is SQVTM, CDR2 ANQGSEA. The CDR3 nucleotides are TGCAGCCCTAGGGGCAGCCCGACTAGCACAGATACGCAGTATTTT. Protein: CSPRGSPTSTDTQYF.

This chain joins TRBV5-6 and TRBJ1-2; D unclear. Trimming left V 2 bases short and J 3 bases short, with 11 bases between. The CDR3 totals 14 residues. Germline V lookup: CDR1 SGHDT, CDR2 YYEEEE. The CDR3 sequence: CASSFGRKDYGYTF. The CDR3 DNA reads TGTGCCAGCAGCTTCGGAAGAAAGGACTATGGCTACACCTTC.

Only a few counts were recorded for this clonotype. The V and J genes are TRBV5-1 and TRBJ1-2; D is uncertain. The CDR3 spans 14 residues. Trimming stripped 1 base from V and 8 bases from J, with 15 bases between. The germline V gene encodes CDR1 SGHRS and CDR2 YFSETQ. DNA of the CDR3: TGCGCCAGCAGCTTGCCGACCCCTACCTGGGGCTACACCTTC. Translation gives CASSLPTPTWGYTF.

This chain joins TRBV15 and TRBJ1-2; no firm D call. In germline, CDR1 is LNHNV, CDR2 YYDKDF (reference sequence). This CDR3 region has 18 residues. The germline V and J ends were trimmed by 0 bases and 5 bases, with 22 bases remaining between them. CDR3 bases: TGTGCCACCAGCAGAGATTTTGGCAGAACCTGTTACGGGTATGGCTACACCTTC. Protein sequence: CATSRDFGRTCYGYGYTF.

There are many counts of this clonotype. The chain links TRBV20-1 to TRBJ2-5; 9 bases are shared with TRBD2. Germline V lookup: CDR1 DFQATT, CDR2 SNEGSKA (reference sequence). Trimming removed 5 bases from V and 5 bases from J; junction bases left unmatched: 9. The CDR3 is made up of 14 amino acids. The CDR3 nucleotides are TGCAGTGCTGGCAGCACTAGCGGGCGGGAGACCCAGTACTTC. The encoded protein is CSAGSTSGRETQYF.

This clonotype has more than one count but fewer than ten. This chain connects TRBV10-1 to TRBJ2-3; perhaps TRBD1 as D (6 bases). This CDR3 is built from 14 residues. In germline, CDR1 is WNHNN, CDR2 SYGVQD (reference sequence). Between the trimmed V and J ends, which lost 2 bases and 4 bases, there was a span of 10 bases. This CDR3 reads CASSEGPGADTQYF. The CDR3 DNA reads as TGCGCCAGCAGTGAGGGCCCAGGGGCAGATACGCAGTATTTT.

In this sample, this clonotype turned up a few times. The J gene is TRBJ1-5, the V gene TRBV4-1, with D hard to call. V was clipped by 0 bases and J by 11 bases, with 14 bases between them. This CDR3 has 14 residues. Germline lookup yields CDR1 MGHRA and CDR2 YSYEKL. The CDR3 reads CASSQDWGDPAQHF. In DNA, the CDR3 is TGCGCCAGCAGCCAAGATTGGGGAGATCCGGCCCAGCATTTT.